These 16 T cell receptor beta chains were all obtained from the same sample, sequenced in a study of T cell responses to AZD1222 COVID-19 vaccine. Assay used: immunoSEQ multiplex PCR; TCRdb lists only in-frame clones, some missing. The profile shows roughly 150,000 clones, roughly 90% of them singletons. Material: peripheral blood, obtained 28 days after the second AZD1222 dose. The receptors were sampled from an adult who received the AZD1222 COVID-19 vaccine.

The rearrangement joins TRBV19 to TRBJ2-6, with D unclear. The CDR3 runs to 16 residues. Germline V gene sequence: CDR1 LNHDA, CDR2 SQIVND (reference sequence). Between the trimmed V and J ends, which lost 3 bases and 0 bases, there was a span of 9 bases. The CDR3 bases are TGTGCCAGTAGTATGGGCACAAACTCTGGGGCCAACGTCCTGACTTTC. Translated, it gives CASSMGTNSGANVLTF.

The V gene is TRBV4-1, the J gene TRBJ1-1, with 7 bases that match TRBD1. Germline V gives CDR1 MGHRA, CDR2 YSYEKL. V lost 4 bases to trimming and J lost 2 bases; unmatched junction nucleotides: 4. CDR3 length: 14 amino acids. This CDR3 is CASSLDRTNTEAFF. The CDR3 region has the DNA TGCGCCAGCAGCCTGGACAGGACTAACACTGAAGCTTTCTTT.

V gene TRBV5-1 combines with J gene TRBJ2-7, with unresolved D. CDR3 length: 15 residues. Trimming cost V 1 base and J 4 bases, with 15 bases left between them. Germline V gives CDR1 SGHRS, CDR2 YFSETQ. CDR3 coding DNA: TGCGCCAGCAGCTTGAAGCTTAACGTTGAGTACGAGCAGTACTTC. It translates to CASSLKLNVEYEQYF.

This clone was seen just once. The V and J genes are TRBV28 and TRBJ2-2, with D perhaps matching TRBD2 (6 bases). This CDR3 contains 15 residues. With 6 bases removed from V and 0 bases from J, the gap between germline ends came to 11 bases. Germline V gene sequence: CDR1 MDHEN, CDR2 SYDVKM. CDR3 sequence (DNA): TGTGCCAGCAGCGGGTGGGGGGCGAACACCGGGGAGCTGTTTTTT. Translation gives CASSGWGANTGELFF.

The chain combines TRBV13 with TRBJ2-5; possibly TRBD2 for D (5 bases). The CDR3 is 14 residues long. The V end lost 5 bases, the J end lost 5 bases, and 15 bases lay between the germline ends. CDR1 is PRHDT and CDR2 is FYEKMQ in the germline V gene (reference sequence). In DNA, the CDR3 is TGTGCCAGCAGCCCAAACTTCGGGGAGGAGACCCAGTACTTC. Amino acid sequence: CASSPNFGEETQYF. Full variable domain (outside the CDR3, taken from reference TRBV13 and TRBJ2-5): AAGVIQSPRHLIKEKRETATLKCYPIPRHDTVYWYQQGPGQDPQFLISFYEKMQSDKGSIPDRFSAQQFSDYHSELNMSSLELGDSALYFCASSPNFGEETQYFGPGTRLLVL.

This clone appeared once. CDR3 in amino acids: CASSGKAQGDYGYTF. CDR3 DNA: TGTGCCAGCAGCGGAAAAGCACAGGGAGACTATGGCTACACCTTC. V and J are TRBV5-4 and TRBJ1-2; perhaps TRBD1 as D (6 bases). Germline V gene sequence: CDR1 SGHNT, CDR2 YYREEE (reference sequence). The V and J ends lost 4 bases and 3 bases respectively, with 16 bases between them. CDR3 length equals 15 residues.

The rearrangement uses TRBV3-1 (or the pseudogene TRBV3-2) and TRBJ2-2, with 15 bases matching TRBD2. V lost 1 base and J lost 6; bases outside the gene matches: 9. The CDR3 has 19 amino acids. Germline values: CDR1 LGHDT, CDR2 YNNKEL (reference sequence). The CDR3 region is CASSQAGLAGGKGAGELFF. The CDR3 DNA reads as TGTGCCAGCAGCCAAGCGGGACTAGCGGGAGGAAAGGGGGCCGGGGAGCTGTTTTTT.

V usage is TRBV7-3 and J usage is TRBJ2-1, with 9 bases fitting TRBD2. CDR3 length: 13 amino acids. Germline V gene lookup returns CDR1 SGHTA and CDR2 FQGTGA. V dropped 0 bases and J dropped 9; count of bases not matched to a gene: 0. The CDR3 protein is CASSLTTSGEQFF. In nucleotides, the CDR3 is TGTGCCAGCAGCTTAACGACTAGCGGTGAGCAGTTCTTC.

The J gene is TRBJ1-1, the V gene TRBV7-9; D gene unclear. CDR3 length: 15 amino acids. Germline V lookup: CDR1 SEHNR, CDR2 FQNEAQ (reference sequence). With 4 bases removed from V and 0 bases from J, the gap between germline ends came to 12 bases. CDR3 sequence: CASSSSNRMNTEAFF. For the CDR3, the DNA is TGTGCCAGCAGCTCTAGCAACAGAATGAACACTGAAGCTTTCTTT. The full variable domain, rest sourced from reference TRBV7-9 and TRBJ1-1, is DTGVSQNPRHKITKRGQNVTFRCDPISEHNRLYWYRQTLGQGPEFLTYFQNEAQLEKSRLLSDRFSAERPKGSFSTLEIQRTEQGDSAMYLCASSSSNRMNTEAFFGQGTRLTVV.

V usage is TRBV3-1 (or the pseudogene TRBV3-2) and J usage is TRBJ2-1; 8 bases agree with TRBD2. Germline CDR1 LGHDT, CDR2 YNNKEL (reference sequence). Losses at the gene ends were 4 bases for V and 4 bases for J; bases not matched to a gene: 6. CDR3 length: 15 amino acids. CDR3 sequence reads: CASSPRTSTYNEQFF. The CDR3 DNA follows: TGTGCCAGCAGCCCCAGGACTAGCACATACAATGAGCAGTTCTTC.

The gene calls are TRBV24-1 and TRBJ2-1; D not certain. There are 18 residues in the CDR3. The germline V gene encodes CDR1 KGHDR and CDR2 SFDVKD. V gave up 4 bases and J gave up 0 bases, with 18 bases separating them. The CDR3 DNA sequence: TGTGCCACCAGTGACCAAACCCCGGTGTCGAGCTCCTACAATGAGCAGTTCTTC. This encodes CATSDQTPVSSSYNEQFF.

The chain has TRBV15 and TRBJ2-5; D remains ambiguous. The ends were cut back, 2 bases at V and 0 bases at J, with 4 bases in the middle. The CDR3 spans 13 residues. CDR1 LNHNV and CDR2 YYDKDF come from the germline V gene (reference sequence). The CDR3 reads CATSRQYQETQYF. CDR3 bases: TGTGCCACCAGCAGACAGTACCAAGAGACCCAGTACTTC. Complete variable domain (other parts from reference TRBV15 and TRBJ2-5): DAMVIQNPRYQVTQFGKPVTLSCSQTLNHNVMYWYQQKSSQAPKLLFHYYDKDFNNEADTPDNFQSRRPNTSFCFLDIRSPGLGDTAMYLCATSRQYQETQYFGPGTRLLVL.

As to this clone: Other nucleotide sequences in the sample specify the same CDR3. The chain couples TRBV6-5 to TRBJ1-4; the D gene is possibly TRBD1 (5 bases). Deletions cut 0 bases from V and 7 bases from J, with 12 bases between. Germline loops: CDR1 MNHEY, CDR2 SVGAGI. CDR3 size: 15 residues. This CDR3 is CASSYSGTGGEKLFF. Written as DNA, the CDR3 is TGTGCCAGCAGTTACTCCGGGACCGGGGGTGAAAAACTGTTTTTT.

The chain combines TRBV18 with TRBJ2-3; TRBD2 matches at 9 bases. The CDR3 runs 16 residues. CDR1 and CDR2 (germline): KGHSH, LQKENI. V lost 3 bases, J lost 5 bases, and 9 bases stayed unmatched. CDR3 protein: CASSPRNAGGQDTQYF. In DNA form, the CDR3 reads TGTGCCAGCTCACCCAGGAATGCGGGAGGGCAAGATACGCAGTATTTT.

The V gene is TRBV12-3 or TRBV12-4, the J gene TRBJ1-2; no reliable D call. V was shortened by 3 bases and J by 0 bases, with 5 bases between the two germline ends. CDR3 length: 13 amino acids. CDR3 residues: CASSFSANYGYTF. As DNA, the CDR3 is TGTGCCAGCAGTTTCTCAGCTAACTATGGCTACACCTTC.

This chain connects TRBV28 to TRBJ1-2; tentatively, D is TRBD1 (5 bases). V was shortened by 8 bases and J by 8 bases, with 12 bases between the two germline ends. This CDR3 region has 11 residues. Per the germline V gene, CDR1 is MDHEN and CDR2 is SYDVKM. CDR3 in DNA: TGTGCCAGCCAGGGCTCCCACGGCTACACCTTC. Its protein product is CASQGSHGYTF.